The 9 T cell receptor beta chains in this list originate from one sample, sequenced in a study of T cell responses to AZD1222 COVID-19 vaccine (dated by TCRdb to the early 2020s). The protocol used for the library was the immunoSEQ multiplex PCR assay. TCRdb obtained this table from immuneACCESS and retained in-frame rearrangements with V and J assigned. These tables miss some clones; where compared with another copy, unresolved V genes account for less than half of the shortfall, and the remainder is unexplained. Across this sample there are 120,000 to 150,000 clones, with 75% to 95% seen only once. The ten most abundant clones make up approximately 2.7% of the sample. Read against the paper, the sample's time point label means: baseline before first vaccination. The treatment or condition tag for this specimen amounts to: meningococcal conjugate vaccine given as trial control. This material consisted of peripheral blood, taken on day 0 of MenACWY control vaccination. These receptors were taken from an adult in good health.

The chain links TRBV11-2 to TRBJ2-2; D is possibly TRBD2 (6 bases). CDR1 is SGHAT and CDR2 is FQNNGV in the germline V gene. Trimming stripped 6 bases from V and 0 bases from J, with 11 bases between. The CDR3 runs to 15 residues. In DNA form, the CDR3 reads TGTGCCAGCAGGAGTTGGGGGGCGAACACCGGGGAGCTGTTTTTT. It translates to CASRSWGANTGELFF.

The CDR3 DNA follows: TGTGCCAGTAGTCGCCCGGGACTACCCTCCTACGAGCAGTACTTC. This gives the protein CASSRPGLPSYEQYF. J is TRBJ2-7 and V is TRBV19; 7 bases agree with TRBD2. This CDR3 is 15 amino acids long. CDR1 LNHDA and CDR2 SQIVND come from the germline V gene (reference sequence). V lost 5 bases, J lost 0 bases, and 7 bases stayed unmatched.

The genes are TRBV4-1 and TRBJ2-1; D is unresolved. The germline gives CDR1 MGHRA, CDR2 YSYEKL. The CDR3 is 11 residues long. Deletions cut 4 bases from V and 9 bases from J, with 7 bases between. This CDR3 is CASSLLGEQFF. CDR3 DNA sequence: TGCGCCAGCAGCCTCTTGGGTGAGCAGTTCTTC.

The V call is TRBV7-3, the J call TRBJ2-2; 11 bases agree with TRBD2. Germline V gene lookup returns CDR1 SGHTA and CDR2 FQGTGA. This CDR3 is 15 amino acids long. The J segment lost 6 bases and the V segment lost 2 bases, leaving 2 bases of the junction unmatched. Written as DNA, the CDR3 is TGTGCCAGCAGCTTATTAGCGGGAGGGCCCGGGGAGCTGTTTTTT. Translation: CASSLLAGGPGELFF.

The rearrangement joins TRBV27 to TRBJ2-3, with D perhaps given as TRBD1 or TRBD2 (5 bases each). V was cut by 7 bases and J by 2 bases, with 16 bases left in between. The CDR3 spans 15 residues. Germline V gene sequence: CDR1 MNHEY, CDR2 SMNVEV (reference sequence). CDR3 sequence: CASILRGSSTDTQYF. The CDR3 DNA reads TGTGCCAGCATACTTCGGGGCAGCTCCACAGATACGCAGTATTTT.

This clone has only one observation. CDR3: CASRFRSHYSPLHF. The CDR3 region has the DNA TGTGCCAGCCGTTTTAGGAGTCACTATTCACCCCTCCACTTT. This chain joins TRBV6-5 and TRBJ1-6; D call uncertain. The CDR3 totals 14 residues. CDR1 is MNHEY, CDR2 SVGAGI, per germline. V was cut by 8 bases and J by 8 bases, with 16 bases left in between.

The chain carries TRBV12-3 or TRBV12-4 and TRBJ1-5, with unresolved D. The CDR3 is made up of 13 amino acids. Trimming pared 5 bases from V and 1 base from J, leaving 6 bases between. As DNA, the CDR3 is TGTGCCAGCAGTCCCGTAAGCAATCAGCCCCAGCATTTT. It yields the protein CASSPVSNQPQHF.

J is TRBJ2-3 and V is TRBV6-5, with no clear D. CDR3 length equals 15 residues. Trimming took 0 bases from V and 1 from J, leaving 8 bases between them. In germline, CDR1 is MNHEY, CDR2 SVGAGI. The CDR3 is CASSYSRQGTDTQYF. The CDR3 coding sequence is TGTGCCAGCAGTTACTCGAGGCAGGGCACAGATACGCAGTATTTT.

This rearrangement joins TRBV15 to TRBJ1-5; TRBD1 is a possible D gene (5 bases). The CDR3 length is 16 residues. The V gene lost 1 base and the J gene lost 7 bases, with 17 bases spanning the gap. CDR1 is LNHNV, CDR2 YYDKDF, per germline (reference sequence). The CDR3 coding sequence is TGTGCCACCAGCAGAGTTTACGGGGGTCAGCGGCAGCCCCAGCATTTT. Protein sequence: CATSRVYGGQRQPQHF. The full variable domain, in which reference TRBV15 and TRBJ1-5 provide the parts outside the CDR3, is DAMVIQNPRYQVTQFGKPVTLSCSQTLNHNVMYWYQQKSSQAPKLLFHYYDKDFNNEADTPDNFQSRRPNTSFCFLDIRSPGLGDTAMYLCATSRVYGGQRQPQHFGDGTRLSIL.